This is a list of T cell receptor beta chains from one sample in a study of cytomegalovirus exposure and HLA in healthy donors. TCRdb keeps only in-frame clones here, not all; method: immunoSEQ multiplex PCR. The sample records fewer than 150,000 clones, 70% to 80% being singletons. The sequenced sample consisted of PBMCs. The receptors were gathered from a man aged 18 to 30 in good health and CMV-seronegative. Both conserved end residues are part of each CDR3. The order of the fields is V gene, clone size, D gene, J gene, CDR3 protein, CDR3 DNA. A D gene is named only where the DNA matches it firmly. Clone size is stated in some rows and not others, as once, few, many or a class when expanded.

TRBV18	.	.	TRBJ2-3	CASSLRTPSSTDTQYF	TGTGCCAGCTCACTTCGGACACCCTCTAGCACAGATACGCAGTATTTT
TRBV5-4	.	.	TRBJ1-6	CASSLGGSSYNSPLHF	TGTGCCAGCAGCTTGGGAGGTAGCTCCTATAATTCACCCCTCCACTTT
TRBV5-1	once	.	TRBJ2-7	CASSLANLQGRNEQYF	TGCGCCAGCAGCTTGGCCAACCTACAGGGGAGGAACGAGCAGTACTTC
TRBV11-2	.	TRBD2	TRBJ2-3	CASSQRTSGGGAQYF	TGTGCCAGCAGCCAACGGACTAGCGGGGGTGGGGCGCAGTATTTT
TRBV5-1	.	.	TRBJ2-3	CASSPLGTDTQYF	TGCGCCAGCAGTCCCCTCGGCACAGATACGCAGTATTTT
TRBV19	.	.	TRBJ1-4	CASSIGRAANEKLFF	TGTGCCAGTAGTATCGGGAGGGCGGCTAATGAAAAACTGTTTTTT
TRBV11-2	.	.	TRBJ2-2	CASSFNPGGNTGELFF	TGTGCCAGCAGCTTCAACCCCGGGGGGAACACCGGGGAGCTGTTTTTT
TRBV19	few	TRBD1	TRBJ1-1	CASSSGTGGLLPVAFF	TGTGCCAGTAGTTCCGGGACAGGGGGCCTCCTTCCTGTGGCTTTCTTT
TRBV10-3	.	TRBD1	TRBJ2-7	CAITPGQGTHEQYF	TGTGCCATCACTCCGGGACAGGGGACCCACGAGCAGTACTTC
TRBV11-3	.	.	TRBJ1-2	CASSLVSGVDGYTF	TGTGCCAGCAGCTTAGTCTCCGGGGTCGATGGCTACACCTTC
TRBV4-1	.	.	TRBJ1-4	CASSQGLGAASTNEKLFF	TGCGCCAGCAGCCAAGGACTAGGGGCAGCCTCAACTAATGAAAAACTGTTTTTT
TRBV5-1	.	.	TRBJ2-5	CASSPRTTGRETQYF	TGCGCCAGCAGCCCACGGACAACCGGACGGGAGACCCAGTACTTC
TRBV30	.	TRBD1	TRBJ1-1	CAWSSTRDRGKAFF	TGTGCCTGGAGTTCGACAAGGGACAGGGGCAAAGCTTTCTTT
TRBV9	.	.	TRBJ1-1	CASSVGGSTEAFF	TGTGCCAGCAGCGTAGGGGGCAGCACTGAAGCTTTCTTT
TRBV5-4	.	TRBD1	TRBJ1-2	CASSLYQGGYGYTF	TGTGCCAGCAGCTTGTATCAGGGGGGATATGGCTACACCTTC
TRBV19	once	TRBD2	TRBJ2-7	CASSIGGGAPEQYF	TGTGCCAGTAGTATAGGCGGGGGGGCCCCCGAGCAGTACTTC
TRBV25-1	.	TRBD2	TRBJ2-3	CASSGLGLAQTDTQYF	TGTGCCAGCAGTGGTTTAGGACTAGCGCAGACAGATACGCAGTATTTT
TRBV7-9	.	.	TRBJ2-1	CASSLASWLAGPGNEQFF	TGTGCCAGCAGCTTAGCGTCATGGCTCGCGGGGCCCGGCAATGAGCAGTTCTTC
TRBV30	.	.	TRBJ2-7	CAWSPQGGVSYEQYF	TGTGCCTGGAGCCCCCAGGGTGGGGTCTCCTACGAGCAGTACTTC
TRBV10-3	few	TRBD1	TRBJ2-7	CAISDGQGKDEQYF	TGTGCCATCAGCGACGGACAGGGTAAAGACGAGCAGTACTTC
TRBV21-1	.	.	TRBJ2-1	CASSNFPLALNNEQFF	TGTGCCAGCAGCAACTTCCCTCTGGCCCTGAACAATGAGCAGTTCTTC
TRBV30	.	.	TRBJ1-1	CAWSGTGVSEAFF	TGTGCCTGGAGTGGTACCGGGGTTTCTGAAGCTTTCTTT
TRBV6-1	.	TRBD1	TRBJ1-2	CASSGGTGPYGYTF	TGTGCCAGCAGTGGAGGGACAGGGCCATATGGCTACACCTTC
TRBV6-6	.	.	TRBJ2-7	CASRQVPYEQYF	TGTGCCAGCAGGCAGGTTCCCTACGAGCAGTACTTC
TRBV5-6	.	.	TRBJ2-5	CASSFRRISSETQYF	TGTGCCAGCAGCTTCCGTAGAATATCGTCAGAGACCCAGTACTTC
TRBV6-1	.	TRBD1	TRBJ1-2	CASRRDRTDYGYTF	TGTGCCAGCAGGAGGGACAGGACAGACTATGGCTACACCTTC
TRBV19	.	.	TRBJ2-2	CASTSFPRGSTGELFF	TGTGCCAGTACCTCCTTCCCCAGGGGTAGCACCGGGGAGCTGTTTTTT
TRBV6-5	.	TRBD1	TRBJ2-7	CASSRQGYEQYF	TGTGCCAGCAGTCGACAGGGCTACGAGCAGTACTTC
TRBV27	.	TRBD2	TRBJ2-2	CASSLILAGATGELFF	TGTGCCAGCAGTTTAATACTAGCGGGAGCCACCGGGGAGCTGTTTTTT
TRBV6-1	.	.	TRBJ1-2	CASPRESPNYGYTF	TGTGCCAGCCCACGGGAAAGTCCTAACTATGGCTACACCTTC
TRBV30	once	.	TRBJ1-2	CACGAQLIRNYGYTF	TGTGCCTGCGGCGCCCAGCTTATCAGGAACTATGGCTACACCTTC
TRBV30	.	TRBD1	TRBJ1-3	CAWRRPGQYSDTIYF	TGTGCCTGGAGGCGGCCGGGACAGTACTCGGACACCATATATTTT
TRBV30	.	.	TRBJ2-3	CARARGSTDTQYF	TGTGCCCGGGCGAGGGGGAGCACAGATACGCAGTATTTT
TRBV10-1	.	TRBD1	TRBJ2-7	CASSYRGSYEQYF	TGCGCCAGCAGCTACAGGGGTTCCTACGAGCAGTACTTC
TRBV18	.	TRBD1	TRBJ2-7	CASSPPSGQGLAYSYEQYF	TGTGCCAGCTCACCACCTTCGGGACAGGGTCTCGCATACTCCTACGAGCAGTACTTC
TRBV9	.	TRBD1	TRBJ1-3	CASSVGGTGANGNTIYF	TGTGCCAGCAGCGTAGGCGGGACAGGGGCCAATGGAAACACCATATATTTT
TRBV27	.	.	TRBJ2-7	CASSLFPTATYEQYF	TGTGCCAGCAGTTTATTCCCAACAGCCACCTACGAGCAGTACTTC
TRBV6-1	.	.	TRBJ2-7	CASMYYEQYF	TGTGCCAGCATGTACTACGAGCAGTACTTC
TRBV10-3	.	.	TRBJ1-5	CAISESGGPNQPQHF	TGTGCCATCAGTGAGTCCGGGGGACCGAATCAGCCCCAGCATTTT
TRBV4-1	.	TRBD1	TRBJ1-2	CASSQKTGFDGYTF	TGCGCCAGCAGCCAAAAGACAGGGTTTGATGGCTACACCTTC
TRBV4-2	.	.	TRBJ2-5	CASSQEQGGSGQETQYF	TGTGCCAGCAGCCAAGAACAGGGCGGGAGTGGCCAAGAGACCCAGTACTTC
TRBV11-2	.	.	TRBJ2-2	CASSLLVTGELFF	TGTGCCAGCAGCTTACTCGTTACCGGGGAGCTGTTTTTT
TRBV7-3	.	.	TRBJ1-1	CASSLMTGGDTEAFF	TGTGCCAGCAGCTTAATGACGGGGGGTGACACTGAAGCTTTCTTT
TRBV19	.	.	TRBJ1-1	CASKYRRGYTEAFF	TGTGCCAGTAAGTATCGGCGGGGTTACACTGAAGCTTTCTTT
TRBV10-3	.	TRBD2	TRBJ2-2	CAISESGRATGELFF	TGTGCCATCAGTGAAAGCGGGAGGGCCACCGGGGAGCTGTTTTTT
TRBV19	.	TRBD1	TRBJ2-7	CASRGQGRYEQYF	TGTGCCAGCCGCGGACAGGGAAGGTACGAGCAGTACTTC
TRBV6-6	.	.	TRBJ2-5	CASSVAAETQYF	TGTGCCAGCAGTGTAGCGGCAGAGACCCAGTACTTC
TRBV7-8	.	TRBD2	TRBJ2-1	CASSLAIQRERSYNEQFF	TGTGCCAGCAGCTTAGCGATCCAGCGGGAGCGCTCCTACAATGAGCAGTTCTTC
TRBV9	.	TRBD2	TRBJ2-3	CASSAHSGTSTDTQYF	TGTGCCAGCAGCGCCCATAGCGGGACCAGCACAGATACGCAGTATTTT
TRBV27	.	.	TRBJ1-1	CASIPPYAAEAFF	TGTGCCAGCATTCCTCCCTACGCCGCTGAAGCTTTCTTT